These 29 T cell receptor beta chains came from one sample sequenced in a study of blood T cell repertoires in COVID-19. Here immunoSEQ multiplex PCR was the method, and the copy in TCRdb shows in-frame clones only, minus some. The sample consists of approximately 290,000 clones, around 82% of them appearing once. The sequenced material came from peripheral blood. Receptors originate from a human donor with COVID-19, enrolled during active disease. The donor label of this sample is uncertain.

This clone was recorded only once. The chain carries TRBV30 and TRBJ1-6; 7 nucleotides align to TRBD1. This CDR3 contains 19 residues. With V trimmed by 4 bases and J by 0 bases, 15 bases remained unmatched. The germline V gene encodes CDR1 GTSNPN and CDR2 SVGIG (reference sequence). CDR3 sequence: CAWIETGFPRSSYNSPLHF. DNA of the CDR3: TGTGCCTGGATAGAGACAGGGTTTCCCCGAAGCTCCTATAATTCACCCCTCCACTTT.

This chain links TRBV7-2 with TRBJ2-1; 12 nucleotides agree with TRBD2. Germline CDR1 SGHTA, CDR2 FQGNSA. CDR3 length: 16 residues. V dropped 1 base and J dropped 8; count of bases not matched to a gene: 6. The CDR3 protein is CASSLGTSGTRDEQFF. As DNA, the CDR3 is TGTGCCAGCAGCTTAGGGACTAGCGGGACTAGGGATGAGCAGTTCTTC. Drawing the rest from reference TRBV7-2 and TRBJ2-1, the complete variable domain is GAGVSQSPSNKVTEKGKDVELRCDPISGHTALYWYRQSLGQGLEFLIYFQGNSAPDKSGLPSDRFSAERTGGSVSTLTIQRTQQEDSAVYLCASSLGTSGTRDEQFFGPGTRLTVL.

The CDR3 sequence: CASSPTGTRGDLNEQYF. The CDR3 nucleotides are TGCGCCAGCAGCCCAACCGGGACAAGAGGGGATTTAAACGAGCAGTACTTC. The chain recombines TRBV5-1 with TRBJ2-7; D perhaps matches TRBD1 (6 bases). The CDR3 totals 17 residues. Germline values: CDR1 SGHRS, CDR2 YFSETQ. Between the trimmed V and J ends, which lost 4 bases and 5 bases, there was a span of 25 bases.

The rearrangement links TRBV30 to TRBJ1-1; 7 bases match TRBD1. V shed 8 bases, J shed 1 base, and the junction held 7 bases outside the gene matches. Germline lookup yields CDR1 GTSNPN and CDR2 SVGIG (reference sequence). The CDR3 loop spans 13 amino acids. The CDR3 sequence is CATRTGPNTEAFF. The CDR3 coding sequence is TGTGCCACTAGGACAGGACCGAACACTGAAGCTTTCTTT.

CDR3 DNA: TGTGCCAGTAGTGCAGGGACAGGGGTTACTCAGCCCCAGCATTTT. Protein: CASSAGTGVTQPQHF. The chain links TRBV19 to TRBJ1-5; TRBD1 matches at 10 bases. With 5 bases clipped from V and 6 bases from J, the junction kept 7 bases outside the gene matches. This CDR3 is built from 15 residues. The germline gives CDR1 LNHDA, CDR2 SQIVND (reference sequence).

V gene TRBV7-2 combines with J gene TRBJ1-6, with TRBD1 identical over 7 bases. This CDR3 has 14 amino acids. The trim removed 5 bases at V and 10 bases at J, leaving 8 bases unmatched. The germline gives CDR1 SGHTA, CDR2 FQGNSA. This CDR3 is CASSLTGQYSPLHF. Here the CDR3 DNA reads TGTGCCAGCAGCCTGACAGGGCAGTACTCACCCCTCCACTTT.

The rearrangement joins TRBV18 to TRBJ1-3; TRBD1 might be the D (5 bases). Germline CDR1 KGHSH, CDR2 LQKENI. V lost 4 bases and J 0 bases, leaving 10 bases between the germline ends. The CDR3 sequence is 15 residues long. The CDR3 DNA follows: TGTGCCAGCTCACAGACAGATTACTCTGGAAACACCATATATTTT. Translated: CASSQTDYSGNTIYF.

This clone came up a few times. The chain uses TRBV2 and TRBJ1-5; 7 nucleotides line up with TRBD1. Germline CDR1 and CDR2: SNHLY and FYNNEI. This CDR3 is built from 15 residues. V lost 4 bases to trimming and J lost 3 bases; unmatched junction nucleotides: 6. The CDR3 is CASSAGGQLNQPQHF. Written as DNA, the CDR3 is TGTGCCAGCAGTGCAGGGGGACAGCTCAATCAGCCCCAGCATTTT.

For the CDR3, the DNA is TGTGCCAGCAGTTTTGCCGGAGGGCACTACGAGCAGTACTTC. It specifies CASSFAGGHYEQYF. The chain uses TRBV28 and TRBJ2-7; tentatively, D is TRBD2 (6 bases). This CDR3 has 14 amino acids. Trimming took 3 bases from V and 3 from J, leaving 12 bases between them. CDR1 MDHEN and CDR2 SYDVKM come from the germline V gene.

The genes are TRBV5-1 and TRBJ2-1; 14 positions agree with TRBD2. Germline CDR1 reads SGHRS; CDR2 reads YFSETQ. The V segment lost 5 bases and the J segment 8 bases; nucleotides outside the gene matches: 3. The CDR3 consists of 14 residues. The CDR3 loop is CASRGLAGADEQFF. CDR3 in DNA: TGCGCCAGCAGGGGACTAGCGGGAGCGGATGAGCAGTTCTTC.

The chain uses TRBV7-2 and TRBJ2-7; 7 bases are shared with TRBD2. The CDR3 totals 15 residues. The J segment lost 1 base and the V segment lost 1 base, leaving 4 bases of the junction unmatched. Germline V gene sequence: CDR1 SGHTA, CDR2 FQGNSA. CDR3 protein: CASSLGWEGSYEQYF. The CDR3 bases are TGTGCCAGCAGCTTAGGGTGGGAGGGGTCCTACGAGCAGTACTTC.

This chain uses TRBV27 with TRBJ2-7; 11 nucleotides align to TRBD2. The CDR3 totals 15 residues. CDR1 and CDR2 (germline): MNHEY, SMNVEV (reference sequence). J was trimmed by 5 bases and V by 5 bases; bases with no gene match: 8. CDR3 region: CASSPLAGGGHEQYF. Here the CDR3 DNA reads TGTGCCAGCAGTCCCTTAGCGGGAGGGGGCCACGAGCAGTACTTC.

This sequence joins TRBV29-1 and TRBJ2-7, with D possibly matching TRBD1 (6 bases). V lost 6 bases to trimming and J lost 6 bases, with 21 bases between them. The CDR3 runs to 14 residues. Germline CDR1 reads SQVTM; CDR2 reads ANQGSEA. The CDR3 nucleotides read TGCAGCGTCACAACAGGGTCAGTCTTCAGCGAGCAGTACTTC. This encodes CSVTTGSVFSEQYF.

This CDR3 is CASSFGRGNTEAFF. The CDR3 coding sequence is TGCGCCAGCAGCTTTGGGAGGGGAAACACTGAAGCTTTCTTT. The V and J genes are TRBV5-1 and TRBJ1-1; D is possibly TRBD1 (5 bases). Germline V gene sequence: CDR1 SGHRS, CDR2 YFSETQ. The CDR3 contains 14 residues. V lost 2 bases and J lost 2, with 10 bases in between.

V and J are TRBV28 and TRBJ2-3; 16 bases align to TRBD2. The CDR3 extends over 15 amino acids. The germline V gene has CDR1 MDHEN and CDR2 SYDVKM. The junction had 10 bases not matched to a gene; V was cut back by 5 bases and J by 14 bases. For the CDR3, the DNA is TGTGCCAGCAGTCCCCTGGGACTAGCGGGAGGGCCGGGGTATTTT. Encoded protein: CASSPLGLAGGPGYF.

V and J are TRBV30 and TRBJ1-1; 12 bases match TRBD1. Germline V CDR1 and CDR2: GTSNPN, SVGIG (reference sequence). The CDR3 runs to 17 residues. Unmatched junction bases numbered 11, after V lost 2 bases and J lost 4 bases. The DNA for the CDR3 is TGTGCCTGGAGTTCGCGAAGGGGGACAGGGGGCCTCACTGAAGCTTTCTTT. Its protein product is CAWSSRRGTGGLTEAFF.

This clone has a single count. The chain links TRBV2 to TRBJ2-5; D call uncertain. In germline, CDR1 is SNHLY, CDR2 FYNNEI. Trimming took off 3 bases at V and 7 bases at J, with 15 bases between the two ends. The CDR3 totals 14 residues. CDR3 residues: CASSEGLGSGTQYF. CDR3 nucleotides: TGTGCCAGCAGTGAGGGCCTGGGTTCTGGGACCCAGTACTTC.

The chain recombines TRBV6-5 with TRBJ1-2, with 8 bases matching TRBD1. Trimming cost V 5 bases and J 3 bases; bases outside gene matches: 5. The CDR3 covers 14 residues. From germline, CDR1 is MNHEY and CDR2 SVGAGI. CDR3 coding DNA: TGTGCCAGCAGTCGCGGGACAGGAGACTATGGCTACACCTTC. It encodes CASSRGTGDYGYTF.

The V and J genes are TRBV18 and TRBJ2-3; 8 nucleotides agree with TRBD1. Unmatched junction bases numbered 5, after V lost 3 bases and J lost 0 bases. CDR1 and CDR2 from the germline V gene are KGHSH and LQKENI. This CDR3 contains 16 residues. This CDR3 reads CASSPGQEGSTDTQYF. The CDR3 nucleotides read TGTGCCAGCTCACCGGGACAGGAGGGTAGCACAGATACGCAGTATTTT.

As concerns this clone: Other DNA variants within this sample encode the same CDR3. The genes are TRBV5-1 and TRBJ2-2, with TRBD2 identical over 8 bases. The CDR3 runs to 15 residues. Germline V gene sequence: CDR1 SGHRS, CDR2 YFSETQ. J gave up 2 bases and V 4 bases, and 4 bases lay outside the gene matches. The CDR3 reads CASSATSGNTGELFF. CDR3 in DNA: TGCGCCAGCAGCGCTACTAGCGGCAACACCGGGGAGCTGTTTTTT.

CDR3 sequence reads: CASRRGQGNEAFF. In nucleotides, the CDR3 is TGTGCCAGCAGGAGGGGACAGGGGAATGAAGCTTTCTTT. V gene TRBV6-5 combines with J gene TRBJ1-1, with TRBD1 identical over 10 bases. Germline V gene lookup returns CDR1 MNHEY and CDR2 SVGAGI. J gave up 7 bases and V 6 bases, and 5 bases lay outside the gene matches. This CDR3 is 13 amino acids long.

This chain uses TRBV24-1 with TRBJ2-7; D perhaps matches TRBD2 (7 bases). Trimming removed 4 bases at V and 6 bases at J, with 12 bases between. The CDR3 is 13 residues long. From germline, CDR1 is KGHDR and CDR2 SFDVKD. The DNA for the CDR3 is TGTGCCACCAGTGAATGGGGAGGGGGCGAGCAGTACTTC. Translating gives CATSEWGGGEQYF.

This chain links TRBV29-1 with TRBJ2-1, with 11 bases matching TRBD2. CDR1 and CDR2 (germline): SQVTM, ANQGSEA. The CDR3 runs to 16 residues. The junction had 7 bases not matched to a gene; V was cut back by 0 bases and J by 6 bases. DNA of the CDR3: TGCAGCGTTGAAGATCCCCTACTAGCGGGAGCCAATGAGCAGTTCTTC. This encodes CSVEDPLLAGANEQFF.

The chain carries TRBV11-2 and TRBJ2-1; 8 positions match TRBD2. The CDR3 is 15 residues long. V was clipped by 5 bases and J by 9 bases; unmatched bases: 12. Germline assignment: CDR1 SGHAT and CDR2 FQNNGV. CDR3 amino acids: CASSPPAGRAGEQFF. The CDR3, as DNA: TGTGCCAGCAGCCCCCCTGCCGGGAGGGCCGGTGAGCAGTTCTTC.

The J gene is TRBJ1-3, the V gene TRBV28; no definite D call. Germline lookup yields CDR1 MDHEN and CDR2 SYDVKM. Trimming shortened V by 3 bases and J by 2 bases, and 8 bases separated the two germline ends. The CDR3 is 14 residues long. This chain's CDR3 is CASSFLGAGNTIYF. In DNA form, the CDR3 reads TGTGCCAGCAGTTTCCTCGGGGCTGGAAACACCATATATTTT.

The V gene is TRBV9, the J gene TRBJ2-3, with 7 bases matching TRBD1. CDR3 length: 15 amino acids. Germline V gene data show CDR1 as SGDLS and CDR2 as YYNGEE. After removal of 4 bases from V and 10 bases from J, the junction contained 15 bases not matched to a gene. The CDR3 reads CASSPRQGAPRAQYF. For the CDR3, the DNA is TGTGCCAGCAGCCCTCGACAGGGCGCCCCCCGAGCGCAGTATTTT.

The chain carries TRBV6-4 and TRBJ2-3; D possibly corresponds to TRBD1 (7 bases). Trimming cost V 6 bases and J 10 bases, with 20 bases left between them. CDR1 MRHNA and CDR2 SNTAGT come from the germline V gene. The CDR3 contains 14 residues. CDR3 DNA sequence: TGTGCCAGCAGCGCCATGGTGGCGGGACAGCCGCAGTATTTT. This gives the protein CASSAMVAGQPQYF.

The chain joins TRBV6-4 to TRBJ2-3; 9 bases agree with TRBD1. The CDR3 extends over 16 amino acids. V dropped 4 bases and J dropped 2; count of bases not matched to a gene: 7. Germline assignment: CDR1 MRHNA and CDR2 SNTAGT. CDR3 DNA: TGTGCCAGCAGTGCACTGGACAGGGGTTCCACAGATACGCAGTATTTT. This gives the protein CASSALDRGSTDTQYF.

The rearrangement uses TRBV7-8 and TRBJ1-1; no clear D. The CDR3 sequence is 14 residues long. Trimming cost V 3 bases and J 5 bases, with 13 bases left between them. CDR1 and CDR2 (germline): SGHVS, FQNEAQ. The CDR3 nucleotides are TGTGCCAGCAGCTTCGGTCTAAGAGGGACTGAAGCTTTCTTT. It translates to CASSFGLRGTEAFF. The variable domain in full, completed from reference TRBV7-8 and TRBJ1-1, reads GAGVSQSPRYKVAKRGQDVALRCDPISGHVSLFWYQQALGQGPEFLTYFQNEAQLDKSGLPSDRFFAERPEGSVSTLKIQRTQQEDSAVYLCASSFGLRGTEAFFGQGTRLTVV.